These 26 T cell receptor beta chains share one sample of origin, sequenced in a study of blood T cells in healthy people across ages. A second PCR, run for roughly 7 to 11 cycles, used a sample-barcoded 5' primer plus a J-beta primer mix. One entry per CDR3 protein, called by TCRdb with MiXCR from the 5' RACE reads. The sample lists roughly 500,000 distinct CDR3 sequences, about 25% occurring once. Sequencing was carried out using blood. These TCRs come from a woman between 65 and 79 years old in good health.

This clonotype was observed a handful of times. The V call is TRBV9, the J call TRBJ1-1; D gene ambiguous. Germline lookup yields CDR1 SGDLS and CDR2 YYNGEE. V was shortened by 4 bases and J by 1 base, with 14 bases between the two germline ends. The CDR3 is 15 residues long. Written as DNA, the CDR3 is TGTGCCAGCAGCCCTTCGGCCGGCGCGAACACTGAAGCTTTCTTT. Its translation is CASSPSAGANTEAFF.

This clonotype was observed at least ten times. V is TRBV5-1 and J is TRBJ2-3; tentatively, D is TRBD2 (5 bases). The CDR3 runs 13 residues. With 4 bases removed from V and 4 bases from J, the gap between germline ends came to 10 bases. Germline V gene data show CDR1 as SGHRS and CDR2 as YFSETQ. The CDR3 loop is CASSERVPDTQYF. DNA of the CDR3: TGCGCCAGCAGCGAGAGGGTACCAGATACGCAGTATTTT.

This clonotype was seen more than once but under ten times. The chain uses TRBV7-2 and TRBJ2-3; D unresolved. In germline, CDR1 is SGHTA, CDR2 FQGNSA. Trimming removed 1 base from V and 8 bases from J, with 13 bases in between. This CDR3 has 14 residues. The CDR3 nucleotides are TGTGCCAGCAGCTTAGACCGCCCAGGTGGTACGCAGTATTTT. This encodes CASSLDRPGGTQYF.

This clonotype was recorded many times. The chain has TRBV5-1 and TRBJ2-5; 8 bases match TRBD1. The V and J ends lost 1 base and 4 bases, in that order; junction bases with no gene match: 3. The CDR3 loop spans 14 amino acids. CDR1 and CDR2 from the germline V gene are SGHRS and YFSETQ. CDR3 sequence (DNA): TGCGCCAGCAGCTTGTGGGGGACAGGAGAGACCCAGTACTTC. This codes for CASSLWGTGETQYF.

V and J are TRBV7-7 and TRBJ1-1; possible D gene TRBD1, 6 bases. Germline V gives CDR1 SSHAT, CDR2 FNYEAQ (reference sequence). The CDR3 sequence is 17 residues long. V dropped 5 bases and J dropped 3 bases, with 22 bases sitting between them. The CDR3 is CASSQAWGHGVYTEAFF. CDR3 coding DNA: TGTGCCAGCAGCCAGGCGTGGGGGCATGGGGTTTACACTGAAGCTTTCTTT.

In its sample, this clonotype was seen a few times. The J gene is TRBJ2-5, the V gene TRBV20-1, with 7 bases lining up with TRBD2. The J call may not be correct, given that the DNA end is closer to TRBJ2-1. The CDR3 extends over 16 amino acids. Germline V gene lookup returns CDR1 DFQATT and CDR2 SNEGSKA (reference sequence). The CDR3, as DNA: TGCAGCTCCGCCCATGCTGGGGGACTAACAAACAATGAGCAGTTCTTC. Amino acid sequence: CSSAHAGGLTNNEQFF.

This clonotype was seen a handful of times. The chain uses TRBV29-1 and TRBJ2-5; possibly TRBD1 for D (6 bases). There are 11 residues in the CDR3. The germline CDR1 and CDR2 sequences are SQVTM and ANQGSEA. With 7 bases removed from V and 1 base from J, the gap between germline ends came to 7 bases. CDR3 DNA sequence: TGCAGCGGACAGGTCCAAGAGACCCAGTACTTC. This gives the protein CSGQVQETQYF.

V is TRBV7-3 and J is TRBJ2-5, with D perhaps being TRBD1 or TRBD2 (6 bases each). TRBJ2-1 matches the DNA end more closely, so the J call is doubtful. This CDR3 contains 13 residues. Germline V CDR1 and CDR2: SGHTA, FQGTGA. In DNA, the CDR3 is TGTGCCAGCGGCTCTCGGGGGCGTGGTGAGCAGTTCTTC. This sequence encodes CASGSRGRGEQFF.

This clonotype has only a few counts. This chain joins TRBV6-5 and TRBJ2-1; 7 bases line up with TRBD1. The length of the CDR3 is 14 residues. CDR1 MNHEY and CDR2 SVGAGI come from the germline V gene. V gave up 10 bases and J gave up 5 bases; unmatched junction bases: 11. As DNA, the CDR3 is TGTGCCACAACCCGACAGGGTGGCCACAATGAGCAGTTCTTC. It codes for CATTRQGGHNEQFF.

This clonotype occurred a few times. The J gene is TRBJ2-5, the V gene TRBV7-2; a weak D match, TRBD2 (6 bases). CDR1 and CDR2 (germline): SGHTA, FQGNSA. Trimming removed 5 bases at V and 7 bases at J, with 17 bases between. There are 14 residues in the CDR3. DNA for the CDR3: TGTGCCAGCAGCCCCCCCTCGGACTATCCGACCCAGTACTTC. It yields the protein CASSPPSDYPTQYF.

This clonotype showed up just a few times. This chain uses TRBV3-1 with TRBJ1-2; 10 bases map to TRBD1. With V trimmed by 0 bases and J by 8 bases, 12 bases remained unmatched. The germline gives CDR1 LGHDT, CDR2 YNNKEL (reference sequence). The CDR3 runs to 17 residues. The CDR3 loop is CASSQERSRQGADGYTF. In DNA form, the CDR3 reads TGTGCCAGCAGCCAAGAGAGGTCCCGACAGGGGGCAGACGGCTACACCTTC. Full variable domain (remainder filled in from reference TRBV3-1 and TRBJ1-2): DTAVSQTPKYLVTQMGNDKSIKCEQNLGHDTMYWYKQDSKKFLKIMFSYNNKELIINETVPNRFSPKSPDKAHLNLHINSLELGDSAVYFCASSQERSRQGADGYTFGSGTRLTVV.

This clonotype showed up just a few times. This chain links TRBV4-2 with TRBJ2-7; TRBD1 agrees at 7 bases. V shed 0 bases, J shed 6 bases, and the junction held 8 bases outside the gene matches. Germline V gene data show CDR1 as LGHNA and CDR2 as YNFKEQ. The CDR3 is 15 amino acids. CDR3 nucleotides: TGTGCCAGCAGCCAAGATTGGGGACAGTCTAGCGAGCAGTACTTC. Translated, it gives CASSQDWGQSSEQYF.

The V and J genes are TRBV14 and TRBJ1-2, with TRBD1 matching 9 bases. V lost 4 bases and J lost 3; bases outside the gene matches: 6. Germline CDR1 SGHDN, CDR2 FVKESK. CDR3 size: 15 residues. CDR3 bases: TGTGCCAGCAGCCCCCCGGGACAGGGACACTATGGCTACACCTTC. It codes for CASSPPGQGHYGYTF.

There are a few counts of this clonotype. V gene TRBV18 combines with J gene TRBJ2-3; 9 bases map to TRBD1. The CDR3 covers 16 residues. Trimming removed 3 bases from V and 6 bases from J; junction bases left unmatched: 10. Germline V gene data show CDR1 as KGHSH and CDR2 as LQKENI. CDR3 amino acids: CASSPTGTGNYDTQYF. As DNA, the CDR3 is TGTGCCAGCTCACCGACCGGGACAGGGAATTATGATACGCAGTATTTT.

CDR3 in DNA: TGTGCCATCAGTCGTGAGGGGGAGACCCAGTACTTC. Its protein is CAISREGETQYF. V usage is TRBV10-3 and J usage is TRBJ2-5; the D gene could be TRBD1 or TRBD2 (5 bases each). The CDR3 is 12 amino acids. Germline values: CDR1 ENHRY, CDR2 SYGVKD. The ends were cut back, 5 bases at V and 5 bases at J, with 9 bases in the middle.

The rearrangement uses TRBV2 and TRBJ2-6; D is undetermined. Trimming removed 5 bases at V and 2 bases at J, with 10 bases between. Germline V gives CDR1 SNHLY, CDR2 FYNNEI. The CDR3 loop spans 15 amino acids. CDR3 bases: TGTGCCAGCAGTAATAGGGTAACTGGGGCCAACGTCCTGACTTTC. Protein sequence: CASSNRVTGANVLTF.

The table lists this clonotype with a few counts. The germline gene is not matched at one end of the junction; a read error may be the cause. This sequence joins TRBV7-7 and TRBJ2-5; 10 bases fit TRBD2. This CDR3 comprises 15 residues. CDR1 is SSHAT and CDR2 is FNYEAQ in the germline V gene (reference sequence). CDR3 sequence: CASSSSGGAQETQYF. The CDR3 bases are TGTGCTAGCAGCTCGAGCGGGGGGGCACAAGAGACCCAGTACTTC. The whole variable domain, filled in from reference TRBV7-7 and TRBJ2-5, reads GAGVSQSPRYKVTKRGQDVTLRCDPISSHATLYWYQQALGQGPEFLTYFNYEAQPDKSGLPSDRFSAERPEGSISTLTIQRTEQRDSAMYRCASSSSGGAQETQYFGPGTRLLVL.

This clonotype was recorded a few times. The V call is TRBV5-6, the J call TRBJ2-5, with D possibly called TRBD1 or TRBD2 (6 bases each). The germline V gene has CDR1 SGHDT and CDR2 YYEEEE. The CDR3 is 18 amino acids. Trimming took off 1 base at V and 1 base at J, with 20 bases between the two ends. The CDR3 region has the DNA TGTGCCAGCAGCTTGACTATGACAGGTGGAGGGACCCAAGAGACCCAGTACTTC. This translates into CASSLTMTGGGTQETQYF. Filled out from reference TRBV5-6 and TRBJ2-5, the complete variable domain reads DAGVTQSPTHLIKTRGQQVTLRCSPKSGHDTVSWYQQALGQGPQFIFQYYEEEERQRGNFPDRFSGHQFPNYSSELNVNALLLGDSALYLCASSLTMTGGGTQETQYFGPGTRLLVL.

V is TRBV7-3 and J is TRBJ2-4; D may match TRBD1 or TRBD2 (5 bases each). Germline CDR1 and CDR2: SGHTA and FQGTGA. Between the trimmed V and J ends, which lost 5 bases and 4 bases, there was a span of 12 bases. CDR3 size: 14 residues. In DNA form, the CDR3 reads TGTGCCAGCAGCCCCGGGACCACTAAAAACATTCAGTACTTC. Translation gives CASSPGTTKNIQYF.

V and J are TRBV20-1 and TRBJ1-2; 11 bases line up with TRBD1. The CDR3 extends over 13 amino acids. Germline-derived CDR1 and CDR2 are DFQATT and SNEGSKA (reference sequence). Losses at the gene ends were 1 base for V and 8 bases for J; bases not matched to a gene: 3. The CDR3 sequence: CSARGGTGGGYTF. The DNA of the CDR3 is TGCAGTGCTAGAGGGGGGACAGGGGGAGGCTACACCTTC.

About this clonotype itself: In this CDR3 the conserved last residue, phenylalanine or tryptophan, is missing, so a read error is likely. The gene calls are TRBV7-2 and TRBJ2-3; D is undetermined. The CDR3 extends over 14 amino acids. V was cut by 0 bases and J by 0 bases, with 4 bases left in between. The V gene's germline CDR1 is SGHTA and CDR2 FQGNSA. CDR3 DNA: TGTGCCAGCAGCTTAGCAAGGAGCACAGATACGCAGTATCTT. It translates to CASSLARSTDTQYL.

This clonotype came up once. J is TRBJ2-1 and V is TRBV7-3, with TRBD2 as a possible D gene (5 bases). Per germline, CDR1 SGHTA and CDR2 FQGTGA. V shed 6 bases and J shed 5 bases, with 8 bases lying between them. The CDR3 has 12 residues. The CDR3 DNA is TGTGCCAGCAGGGAGGCGAACAATGAGCAGTTCTTC. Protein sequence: CASREANNEQFF. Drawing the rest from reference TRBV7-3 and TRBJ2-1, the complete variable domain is GAGVSQTPSNKVTEKGKYVELRCDPISGHTALYWYRQSLGQGPEFLIYFQGTGAADDSGLPNDRFFAVRPEGSVSTLKIQRTERGDSAVYLCASREANNEQFFGPGTRLTVL.

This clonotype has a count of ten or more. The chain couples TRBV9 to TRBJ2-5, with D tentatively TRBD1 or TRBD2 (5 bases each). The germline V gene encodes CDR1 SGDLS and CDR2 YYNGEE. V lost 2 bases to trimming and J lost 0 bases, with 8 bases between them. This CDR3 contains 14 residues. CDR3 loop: CASSVGDNQETQYF. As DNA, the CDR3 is TGTGCCAGCAGCGTGGGGGATAACCAAGAGACCCAGTACTTC.

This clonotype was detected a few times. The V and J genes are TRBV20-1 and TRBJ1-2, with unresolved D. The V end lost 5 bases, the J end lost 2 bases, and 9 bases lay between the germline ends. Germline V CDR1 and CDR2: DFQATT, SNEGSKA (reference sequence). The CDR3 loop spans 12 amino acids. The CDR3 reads CSAFGENYGYTF. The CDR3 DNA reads TGCAGTGCTTTCGGGGAAAACTATGGCTACACCTTC.

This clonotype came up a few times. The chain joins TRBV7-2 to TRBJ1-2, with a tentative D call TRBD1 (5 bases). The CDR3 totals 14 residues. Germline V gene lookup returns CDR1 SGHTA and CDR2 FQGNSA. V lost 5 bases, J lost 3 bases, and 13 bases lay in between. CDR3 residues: CASSMAVGDYGYTF. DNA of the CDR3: TGTGCCAGCAGCATGGCCGTAGGGGACTATGGCTACACCTTC.

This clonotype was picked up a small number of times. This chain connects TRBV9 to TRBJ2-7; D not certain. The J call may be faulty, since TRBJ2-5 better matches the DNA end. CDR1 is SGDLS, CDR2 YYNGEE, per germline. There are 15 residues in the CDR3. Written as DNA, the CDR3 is TGTGCCAGCAGCGTAGCTCCCCAGGCCAGAGAGACCCAGTACTTC. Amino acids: CASSVAPQARETQYF.